This T cell receptor (beta chain) was sequenced in a study of T cell changes during pregnancy in multiple sclerosis (dated by TCRdb to 2018 to 2020). Background on the whole study: The study examined how the T cell repertoire changed over the course of pregnancy in women with multiple sclerosis.

For this clone: There is no known antigen for this receptor. No base qualities exist here, and no much larger clone lies one base off it.

CDR1 is given as LNHDA and CDR2 as SQIVND, both from the germline V gene (reference sequence). Trimming accounts for 1 base at V and 1 base at J, while the number of junction bases matched to no gene is 3. The CDR3 contains 15 residues, cysteine and phenylalanine counted. The entry retains the CDR3 DNA only, 45 bases that are in frame from base 1. Library preparation was by the immunoSEQ multiplex PCR assay. TCRdb retrieved this table from immuneACCESS and kept in-frame rearrangements only. Not all clones are present; in checked studies, unresolved V genes account for under half, and no reason is known for the remainder. This sample lists about 60,000 clones; about 90% were detected once. About 2% of the sample is taken by the ten largest.

This sequence uses TRBV19 and TRBJ2-7; 8 junctional bases match TRBD1. Sequences were derived from peripheral blood, sampled in the second trimester of pregnancy. This receptor was identified in a female donor in good health, enrolled as a control in a pregnancy study. The nucleotide sequence is TGTGCCAGTAGTATAGTTGGGACAGGATCCTACGAGCAGTACTTC. It translates to CASSIVGTGSYEQYF.